This TCR beta chain derives from a study of control samples from healthy donors and cancer patients. Assay used: immunoSEQ multiplex PCR; TCRdb lists only in-frame clones, some missing. The sample shows 130,000 or so clones, roughly 86% of them seen only once. Only one count was recorded for this clone. The CDR3 runs to 15 residues. CDR1 and CDR2 from the germline V gene are SGHDT and YYEEEE. Trimming removed 1 base from V and 3 bases from J, with 8 bases in between. The clonotype originates from a man between 45 and 60 years old with head and neck cancer. Sequenced input: PBMCs. V gene TRBV5-6 combines with J gene TRBJ2-6, with D perhaps TRBD1 or TRBD2 (5 bases each). The CDR3 DNA sequence: TGTGCCAGCAGCTTGCGAGGGGTTGGGGCCAACGTCCTGACTTTC. It codes for CASSLRGVGANVLTF.